This entry describes one T cell receptor (beta chain). Using immunoSEQ multiplex PCR, the repertoire was profiled, and TCRdb retains in-frame clones only, with some absent. The table has 25,000 to 35,000 clones, roughly nine tenths seen once. The data originate from a study of OX40 agonist ivuxolimab in advanced cancers. The receptor's source is an adult with an advanced solid tumor such as melanoma, head and neck, liver or kidney cancer. The sequences come from CD4+ or CD8+ T cells sorted from blood, collected in a trial of the OX40 agonist ivuxolimab.

CDR3: CASSAETGYTGELFF. The DNA of the CDR3 is TGTGCCAGCAGCGCAGAGACAGGGTACACCGGGGAGCTGTTTTTT. The V and J genes are TRBV9 and TRBJ2-2; 7 positions match TRBD1. The V segment lost 3 bases and the J segment 3 bases; nucleotides outside the gene matches: 5. CDR3 length: 15 amino acids. CDR1 and CDR2 from the germline V gene are SGDLS and YYNGEE.